This paragraph covers one T cell receptor beta chain sequence. As yet, its antigen is unknown. The read ends 3 residues shy of where the CDR3 ends; the end is completed using the germline J gene. The sample belongs to a study of T cells in women clearing cervical HPV infection. Study in general: Controls were women whose single incident HPV16 infection cleared within 12 months without precancer or cancer.

The CDR3 spans 14 residues. Germline CDR1 reads SEHNR; CDR2 reads FQNEAQ (reference sequence). Broader study findings: Controls had more TRBV6-7 (0.16%) than cases (roughly 0.11%). Repertoire richness, not evenness, was significantly elevated in CIN3+ cases versus controls. Richness differences could reflect unmeasured T-cell content per sample.

The protocol was immunoSEQ multiplex PCR, while the TCRdb copy is restricted to in-frame clones and leaves out a portion. Its clone listing holds roughly 36,000 clones. Specimen: blood buffy coat. The clonotype was recovered from a woman aged 18-70 years with a cervical HPV16 infection that either progressed to CIN3+ or cleared (not recorded which). The rearrangement links TRBV7-9 to TRBJ2-4; D is possibly TRBD1 (7 bases). This chain's CDR3 is CASSAAEGAYGQYF. The covered CDR3 bases are TGTGCCAGCAGCGCCGCGGAGGGGGCATATGGT.